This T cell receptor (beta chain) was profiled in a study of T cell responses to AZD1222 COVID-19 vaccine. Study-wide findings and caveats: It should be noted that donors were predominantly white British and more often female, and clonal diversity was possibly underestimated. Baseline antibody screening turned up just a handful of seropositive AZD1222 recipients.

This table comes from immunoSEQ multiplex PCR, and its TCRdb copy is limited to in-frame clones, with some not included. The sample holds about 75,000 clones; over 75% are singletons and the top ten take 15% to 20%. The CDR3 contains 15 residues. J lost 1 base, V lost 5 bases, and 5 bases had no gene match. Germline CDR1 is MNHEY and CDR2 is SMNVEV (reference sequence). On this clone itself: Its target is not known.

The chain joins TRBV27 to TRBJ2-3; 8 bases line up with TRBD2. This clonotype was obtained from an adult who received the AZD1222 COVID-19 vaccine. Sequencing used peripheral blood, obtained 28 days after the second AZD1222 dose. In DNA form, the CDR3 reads TGTGCCAGCAGTCCACCGACTAGCGGCACAGATACGCAGTATTTT. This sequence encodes CASSPPTSGTDTQYF.